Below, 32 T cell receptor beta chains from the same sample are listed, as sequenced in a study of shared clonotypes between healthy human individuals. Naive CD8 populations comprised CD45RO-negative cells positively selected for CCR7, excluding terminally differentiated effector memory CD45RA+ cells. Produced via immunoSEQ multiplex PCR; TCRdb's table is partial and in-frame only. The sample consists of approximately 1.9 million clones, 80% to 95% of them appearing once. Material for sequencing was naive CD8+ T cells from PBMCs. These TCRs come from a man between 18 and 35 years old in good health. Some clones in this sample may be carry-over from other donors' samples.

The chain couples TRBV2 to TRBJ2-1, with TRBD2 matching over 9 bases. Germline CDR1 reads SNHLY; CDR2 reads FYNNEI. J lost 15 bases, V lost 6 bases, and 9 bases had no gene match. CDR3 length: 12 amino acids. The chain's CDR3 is CASRDGLAGSFF. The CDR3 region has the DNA TGTGCCAGCAGAGATGGGCTAGCGGGGTCGTTCTTC.

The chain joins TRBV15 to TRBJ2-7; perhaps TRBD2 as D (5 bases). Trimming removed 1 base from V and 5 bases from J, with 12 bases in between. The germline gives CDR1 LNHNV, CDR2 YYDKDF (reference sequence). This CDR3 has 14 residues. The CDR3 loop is CATSRALWGDEQYF. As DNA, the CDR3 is TGTGCCACCAGCAGAGCCCTTTGGGGAGACGAGCAGTACTTC.

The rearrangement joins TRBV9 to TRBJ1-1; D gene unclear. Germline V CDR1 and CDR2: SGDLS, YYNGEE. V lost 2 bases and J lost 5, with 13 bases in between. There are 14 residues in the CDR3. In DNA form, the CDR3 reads TGTGCCAGCAGCGTCTCAGGATTGCGAACTGAAGCTTTCTTT. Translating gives CASSVSGLRTEAFF.

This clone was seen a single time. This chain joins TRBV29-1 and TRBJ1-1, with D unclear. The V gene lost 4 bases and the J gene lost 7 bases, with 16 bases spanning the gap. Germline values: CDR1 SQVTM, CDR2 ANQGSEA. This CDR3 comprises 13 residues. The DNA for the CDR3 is TGCAGCGTTGGGTTAGAGGCACAGATTGAAGCTTTCTTT. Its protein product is CSVGLEAQIEAFF.

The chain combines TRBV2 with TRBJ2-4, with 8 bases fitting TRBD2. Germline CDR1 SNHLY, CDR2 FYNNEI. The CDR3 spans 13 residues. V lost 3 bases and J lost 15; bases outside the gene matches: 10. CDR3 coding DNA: TGTGCCAGCAGTGATCGCGGGGGGCTAAGTCGGTACTTC. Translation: CASSDRGGLSRYF.

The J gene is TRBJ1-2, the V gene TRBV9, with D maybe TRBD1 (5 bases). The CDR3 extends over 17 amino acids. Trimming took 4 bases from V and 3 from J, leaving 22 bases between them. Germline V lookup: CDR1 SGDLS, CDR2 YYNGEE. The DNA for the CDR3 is TGTGCCAGCAGCTCCCCCGGGGTGGGGGGAAACGACTATGGCTACACCTTC. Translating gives CASSSPGVGGNDYGYTF.

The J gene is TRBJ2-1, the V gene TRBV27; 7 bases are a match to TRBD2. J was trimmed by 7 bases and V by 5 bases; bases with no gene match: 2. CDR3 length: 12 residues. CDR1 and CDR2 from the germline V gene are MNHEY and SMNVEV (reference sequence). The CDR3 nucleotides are TGTGCCAGCAGTGGGCGGGAGAATGAGCAGTTCTTC. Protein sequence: CASSGRENEQFF.

In DNA form, the CDR3 reads TGTGCCAGCAGTGACGGTGGGGGCAGTTCCTACGAGCAGTACTTC. Its protein product is CASSDGGGSSYEQYF. The J gene is TRBJ2-7, the V gene TRBV25-1; possible D gene TRBD1, 6 bases. Germline V lookup: CDR1 MGHDK, CDR2 SYGVNS. The CDR3 runs to 15 residues. Trimming left V 3 bases short and J 1 base short, with 13 bases between.

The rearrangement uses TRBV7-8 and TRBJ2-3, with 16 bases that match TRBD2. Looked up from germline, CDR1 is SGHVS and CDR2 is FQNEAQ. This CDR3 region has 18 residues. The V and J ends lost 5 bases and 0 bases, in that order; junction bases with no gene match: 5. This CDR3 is CASSQGLAGGQSTDTQYF. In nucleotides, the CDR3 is TGTGCCAGCAGCCAGGGACTAGCGGGAGGGCAAAGCACAGATACGCAGTATTTT.

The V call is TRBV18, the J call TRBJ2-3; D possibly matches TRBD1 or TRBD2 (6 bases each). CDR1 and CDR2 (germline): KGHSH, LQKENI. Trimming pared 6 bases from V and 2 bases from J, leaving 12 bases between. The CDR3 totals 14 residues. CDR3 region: CASSGGPYTDTQYF. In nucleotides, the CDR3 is TGTGCCAGCTCCGGGGGCCCCTACACAGATACGCAGTATTTT.

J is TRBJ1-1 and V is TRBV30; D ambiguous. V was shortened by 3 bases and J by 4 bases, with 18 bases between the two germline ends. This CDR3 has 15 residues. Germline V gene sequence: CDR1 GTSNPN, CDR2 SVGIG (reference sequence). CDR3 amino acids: CAWRDRGRKTTEAFF. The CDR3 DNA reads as TGTGCCTGGAGAGACCGGGGAAGGAAGACCACTGAAGCTTTCTTT.

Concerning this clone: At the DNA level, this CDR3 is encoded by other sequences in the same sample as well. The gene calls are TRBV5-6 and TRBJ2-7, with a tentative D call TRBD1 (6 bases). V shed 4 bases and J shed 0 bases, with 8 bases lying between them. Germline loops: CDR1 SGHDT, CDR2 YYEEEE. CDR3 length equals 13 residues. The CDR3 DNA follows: TGTGCCAGCAGCCCAGGGGCCTCCTACGAGCAGTACTTC. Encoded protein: CASSPGASYEQYF.

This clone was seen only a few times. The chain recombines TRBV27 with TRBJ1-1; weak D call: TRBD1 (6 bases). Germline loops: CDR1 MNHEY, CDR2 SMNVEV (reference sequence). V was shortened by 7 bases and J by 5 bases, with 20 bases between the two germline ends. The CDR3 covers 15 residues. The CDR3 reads CASTLTGGQGTEAFF. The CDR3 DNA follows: TGTGCCAGCACTCTAACGGGGGGGCAGGGGACTGAAGCTTTCTTT.

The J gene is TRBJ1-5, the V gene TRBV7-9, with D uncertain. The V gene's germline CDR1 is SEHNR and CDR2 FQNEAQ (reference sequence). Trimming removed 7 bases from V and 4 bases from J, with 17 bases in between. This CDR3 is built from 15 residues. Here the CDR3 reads CASTGEAGHNQPQHF. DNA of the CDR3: TGTGCCAGCACCGGGGAGGCAGGCCATAATCAGCCCCAGCATTTT.

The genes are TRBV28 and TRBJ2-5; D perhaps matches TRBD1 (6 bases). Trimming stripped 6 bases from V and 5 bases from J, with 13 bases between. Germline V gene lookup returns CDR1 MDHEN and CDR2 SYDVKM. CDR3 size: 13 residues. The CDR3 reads CASSRDIVETQYF. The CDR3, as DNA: TGTGCCAGCAGCCGGGACATTGTGGAGACCCAGTACTTC.

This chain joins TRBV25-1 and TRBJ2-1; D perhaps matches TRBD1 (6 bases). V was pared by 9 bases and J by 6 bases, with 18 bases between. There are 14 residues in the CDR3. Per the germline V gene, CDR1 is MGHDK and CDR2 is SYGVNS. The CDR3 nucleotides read TGTGCCAGTGAAAGTGGGGGCAGACTCAATGAGCAGTTCTTC. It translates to CASESGGRLNEQFF. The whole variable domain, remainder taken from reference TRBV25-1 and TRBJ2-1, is EADIYQTPRYLVIGTGKKITLECSQTMGHDKMYWYQQDPGMELHLIHYSYGVNSTEKGDLSSESTVSRIRTEHFPLTLESARPSHTSQYLCASESGGRLNEQFFGPGTRLTVL.

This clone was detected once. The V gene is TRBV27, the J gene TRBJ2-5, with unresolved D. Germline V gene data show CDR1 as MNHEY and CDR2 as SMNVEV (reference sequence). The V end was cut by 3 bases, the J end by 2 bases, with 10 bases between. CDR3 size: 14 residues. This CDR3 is CASSLRPSQETQYF. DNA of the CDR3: TGTGCCAGCAGTTTGAGACCATCGCAAGAGACCCAGTACTTC.

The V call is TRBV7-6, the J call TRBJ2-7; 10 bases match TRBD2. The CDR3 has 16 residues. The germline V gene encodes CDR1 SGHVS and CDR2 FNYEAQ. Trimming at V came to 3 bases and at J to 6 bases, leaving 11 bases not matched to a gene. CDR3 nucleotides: TGTGCCAGCAGCTTCCTAGCGGGAGAGCGATTGCTCGAGCAGTACTTC. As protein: CASSFLAGERLLEQYF.

The CDR3 reads CASSLGTGQTYEQYF. For the CDR3, the DNA is TGCGCCAGCAGCTTGGGAACGGGACAGACATACGAGCAGTACTTC. The genes are TRBV5-1 and TRBJ2-7, with 7 bases aligning to TRBD1. Germline V CDR1 and CDR2: SGHRS, YFSETQ. V lost 0 bases to trimming and J lost 4 bases; unmatched junction nucleotides: 7. The CDR3 has 15 residues. The whole variable domain, filled in from reference TRBV5-1 and TRBJ2-7, reads KAGVTQTPRYLIKTRGQQVTLSCSPISGHRSVSWYQQTPGQGLQFLFEYFSETQRNKGNFPGRFSGRQFSNSRSEMNVSTLELGDSALYLCASSLGTGQTYEQYFGPGTRLTVT.

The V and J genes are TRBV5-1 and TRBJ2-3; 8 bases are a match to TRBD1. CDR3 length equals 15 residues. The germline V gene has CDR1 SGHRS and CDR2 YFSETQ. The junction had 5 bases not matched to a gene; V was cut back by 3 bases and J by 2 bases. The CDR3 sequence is CASSWDRFNTDTQYF. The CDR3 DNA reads TGCGCCAGCAGCTGGGACAGGTTCAACACAGATACGCAGTATTTT.

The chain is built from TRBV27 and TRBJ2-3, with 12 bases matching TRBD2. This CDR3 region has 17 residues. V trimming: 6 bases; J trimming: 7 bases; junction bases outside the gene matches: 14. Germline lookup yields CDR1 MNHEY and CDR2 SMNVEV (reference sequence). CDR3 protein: CASSTLFPTSGRYTQYF. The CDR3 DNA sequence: TGTGCCAGCAGCACACTTTTCCCGACTAGCGGGAGATATACGCAGTATTTT.

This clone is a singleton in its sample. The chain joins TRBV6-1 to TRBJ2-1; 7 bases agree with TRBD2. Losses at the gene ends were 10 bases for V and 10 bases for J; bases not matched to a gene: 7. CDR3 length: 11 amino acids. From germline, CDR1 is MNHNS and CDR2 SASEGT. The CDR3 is CATQAGGEQFF. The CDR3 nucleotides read TGTGCCACCCAAGCCGGGGGGGAGCAGTTCTTC.

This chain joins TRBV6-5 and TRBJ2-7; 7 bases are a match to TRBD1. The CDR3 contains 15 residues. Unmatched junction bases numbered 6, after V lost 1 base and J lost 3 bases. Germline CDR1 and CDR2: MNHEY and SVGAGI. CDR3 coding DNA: TGTGCCAGCAGTTACTTACCCGGACAGGTCTACGAGCAGTACTTC. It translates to CASSYLPGQVYEQYF.

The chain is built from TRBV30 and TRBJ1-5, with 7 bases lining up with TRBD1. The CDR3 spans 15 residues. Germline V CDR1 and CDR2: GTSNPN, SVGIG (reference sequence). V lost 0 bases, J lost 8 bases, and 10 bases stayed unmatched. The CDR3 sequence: CAWSVSPPGGKPQHF. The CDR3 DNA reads TGTGCCTGGAGTGTATCCCCGCCAGGGGGAAAGCCCCAGCATTTT.

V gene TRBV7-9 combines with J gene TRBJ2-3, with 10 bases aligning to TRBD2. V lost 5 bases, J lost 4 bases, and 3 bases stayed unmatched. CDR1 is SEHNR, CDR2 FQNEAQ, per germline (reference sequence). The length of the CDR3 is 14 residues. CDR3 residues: CASSHSGRSDTQYF. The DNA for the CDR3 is TGTGCCAGCAGCCATAGCGGGAGGTCAGATACGCAGTATTTT. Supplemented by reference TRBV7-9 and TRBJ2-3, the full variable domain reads DTGVSQNPRHKITKRGQNVTFRCDPISEHNRLYWYRQTLGQGPEFLTYFQNEAQLEKSRLLSDRFSAERPKGSFSTLEIQRTEQGDSAMYLCASSHSGRSDTQYFGPGTRLTVL.

The CDR3 DNA follows: TGTGCCTGGTCCCAACGCCGGGCCGACTACGAGCAGTACTTC. Its protein product is CAWSQRRADYEQYF. The chain uses TRBV30 and TRBJ2-7; no definite D call. The CDR3 runs to 14 residues. V was trimmed by 5 bases and J by 3 bases, leaving 17 bases between them. CDR1 is GTSNPN and CDR2 is SVGIG in the germline V gene (reference sequence).

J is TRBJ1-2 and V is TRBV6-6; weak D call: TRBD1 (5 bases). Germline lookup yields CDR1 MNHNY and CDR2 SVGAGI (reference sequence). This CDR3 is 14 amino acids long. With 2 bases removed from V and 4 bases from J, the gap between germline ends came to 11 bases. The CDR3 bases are TGTGCCAGCAGTTACACAGGTGGGGGCTATGGCTACACCTTC. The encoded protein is CASSYTGGGYGYTF.

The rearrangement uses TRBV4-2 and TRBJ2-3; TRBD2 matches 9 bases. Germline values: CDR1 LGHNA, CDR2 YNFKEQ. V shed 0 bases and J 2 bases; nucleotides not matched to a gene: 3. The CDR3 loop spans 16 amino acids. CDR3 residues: CASSQDGLANTDTQYF. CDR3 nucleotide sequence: TGTGCCAGCAGCCAAGACGGACTAGCGAACACAGATACGCAGTATTTT.

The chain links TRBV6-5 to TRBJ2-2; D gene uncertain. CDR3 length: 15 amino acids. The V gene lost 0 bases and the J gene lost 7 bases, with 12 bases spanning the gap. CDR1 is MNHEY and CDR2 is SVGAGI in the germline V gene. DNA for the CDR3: TGTGCCAGCAGTTACTCTGGGCCCGATGTCGGGGAGCTGTTTTTT. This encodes CASSYSGPDVGELFF.

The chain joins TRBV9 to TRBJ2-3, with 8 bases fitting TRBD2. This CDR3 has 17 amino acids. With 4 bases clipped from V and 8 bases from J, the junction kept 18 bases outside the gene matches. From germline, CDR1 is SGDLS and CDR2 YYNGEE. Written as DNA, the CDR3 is TGTGCCAGCAGCCCGGGGAGCGGGAGTACGATAGGGGGTACGCAGTATTTT. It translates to CASSPGSGSTIGGTQYF.

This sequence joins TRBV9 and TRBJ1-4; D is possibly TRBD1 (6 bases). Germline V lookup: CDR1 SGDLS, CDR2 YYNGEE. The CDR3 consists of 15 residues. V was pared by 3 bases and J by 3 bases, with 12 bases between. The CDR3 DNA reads TGTGCCAGCAGCGCTTGGGGGGGCCCTAATGAAAAACTGTTTTTT. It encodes CASSAWGGPNEKLFF.

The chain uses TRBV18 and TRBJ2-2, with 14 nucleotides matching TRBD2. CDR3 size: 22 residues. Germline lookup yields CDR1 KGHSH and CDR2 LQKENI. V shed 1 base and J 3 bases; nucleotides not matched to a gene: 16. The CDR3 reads CASSPRTSGRRGGHADTGELFF. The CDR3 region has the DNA TGTGCCAGCTCACCACGGACTAGCGGGAGGCGGGGCGGGCACGCGGACACCGGGGAGCTGTTTTTT.